The 13 T cell receptor beta chains in this list originate from one sample, sequenced in a study of T cell therapy after organ transplantation. Their target antigens are unknown. Method: immunoSEQ multiplex PCR; TCRdb's copy keeps in-frame clones and lacks some. The table lists tens of thousands of clones, less than 95% of them singletons. Sample: CD8+ T cells from blood, taken before autologous CMV-specific T cell therapy. These receptors were taken from a human patient who had received a solid organ transplant and had CMV disease.

The V and J genes are TRBV9 and TRBJ2-1; D assignment may be TRBD1 or TRBD2 (6 bases each). V gave up 3 bases and J gave up 2 bases, with 12 bases separating them. Germline lookup yields CDR1 SGDLS and CDR2 YYNGEE. The CDR3 is made up of 15 amino acids. The CDR3 nucleotides read TGTGCCAGCAGCGGAGGGGGGTCTCCCTACAATGAGCAGTTCTTC. This codes for CASSGGGSPYNEQFF. Combining the CDR3 with reference TRBV9 and TRBJ2-1 gives the whole variable domain DSGVTQTPKHLITATGQRVTLRCSPRSGDLSVYWYQQSLDQGLQFLIQYYNGEERAKGNILERFSAQQFPDLHSELNLSSLELGDSALYFCASSGGGSPYNEQFFGPGTRLTVL.

CDR3 sequence (DNA): TGTGCCAGCAGCTTGTGGGCCTCTGGAAACACCATATATTTT. Translated, it gives CASSLWASGNTIYF. The rearrangement links TRBV5-6 to TRBJ1-3; D gene uncertain. The V end was cut by 1 base, the J end by 0 bases, with 5 bases between. This CDR3 is built from 14 residues. Per the germline V gene, CDR1 is SGHDT and CDR2 is YYEEEE.

The chain combines TRBV4-3 with TRBJ1-3, with D perhaps TRBD1 (5 bases). From germline, CDR1 is LGHNA and CDR2 YSLEER. The CDR3 sequence is 14 residues long. V was shortened by 3 bases and J by 0 bases, with 6 bases between the two germline ends. The CDR3 protein is CASSQDTSGNTIYF. CDR3 coding DNA: TGCGCCAGCAGCCAGGACACCTCTGGAAACACCATATATTTT.

The rearrangement links TRBV30 to TRBJ1-2, with D perhaps TRBD1 (5 bases). The ends were cut back, 2 bases at V and 12 bases at J, with 25 bases in the middle. Germline CDR1 reads GTSNPN; CDR2 reads SVGIG (reference sequence). The CDR3 consists of 15 residues. The DNA for the CDR3 is TGTGCCTGGAGTCTTGGGACCGCAAACAAAAAGTACGACACCTTC. Protein product: CAWSLGTANKKYDTF.

The rearrangement uses TRBV29-1 and TRBJ2-6; 7 bases agree with TRBD1. The CDR3 length is 14 residues. The J segment lost 1 base and the V segment lost 6 bases, leaving 3 bases of the junction unmatched. Germline CDR1 SQVTM, CDR2 ANQGSEA. The CDR3 bases are TGCAGCGTAGGGACAGAATCTGGGGCCAACGTCCTGACTTTC. It is translated as CSVGTESGANVLTF.

The V and J genes are TRBV7-9 and TRBJ1-2; TRBD1 agrees at 10 bases. V was pared by 5 bases and J by 0 bases, with 6 bases of the junction left unmatched. The CDR3 runs to 16 residues. Germline V gene sequence: CDR1 SEHNR, CDR2 FQNEAQ (reference sequence). CDR3 sequence: CASSRTGGQANYGYTF. DNA for the CDR3: TGTGCCAGCAGCCGGACAGGGGGACAAGCTAACTATGGCTACACCTTC.

This clone was detected once. V and J are TRBV27 and TRBJ1-1, with D unresolved. This CDR3 is 14 amino acids long. Trimming stripped 4 bases from V and 4 bases from J, with 13 bases between. CDR1 and CDR2 (germline): MNHEY, SMNVEV (reference sequence). The CDR3 bases are TGTGCCAGCAGTTCCCGACTCGATGGCACTGAAGCTTTCTTT. As protein: CASSSRLDGTEAFF.

The rearrangement uses TRBV6-4 and TRBJ2-1; TRBD1 agrees at 12 bases. This CDR3 region has 16 residues. The trim removed 10 bases at V and 8 bases at J, leaving 15 bases unmatched. Germline V lookup: CDR1 MRHNA, CDR2 SNTAGT. The CDR3 DNA follows: TGTGCCACTGCGAGAAACCGGGACAGGGGGCACGATGAGCAGTTCTTC. Translation: CATARNRDRGHDEQFF.

This chain links TRBV6-5 with TRBJ2-3; D call uncertain. This CDR3 region has 16 residues. V was shortened by 1 base and J by 3 bases, with 14 bases between the two germline ends. Looked up from germline, CDR1 is MNHEY and CDR2 is SVGAGI. CDR3 bases: TGTGCCAGCAGTTACTGGGGTGCGCTTAGGACAGATACGCAGTATTTT. This gives the protein CASSYWGALRTDTQYF.

The J gene is TRBJ1-5, the V gene TRBV7-9; 7 nucleotides match TRBD1. This CDR3 is built from 15 residues. Germline CDR1 reads SEHNR; CDR2 reads FQNEAQ (reference sequence). The V and J ends lost 3 bases and 2 bases, in that order; junction bases with no gene match: 4. Here the CDR3 reads CASSFTGQGNQPQHF. The CDR3 DNA reads TGTGCCAGCAGCTTTACTGGACAGGGCAATCAGCCCCAGCATTTT.

This chain's CDR3 is CASSIDGGIAAFF. In DNA, the CDR3 is TGTGCCAGTAGTATAGATGGAGGGATTGCTGCTTTCTTT. The chain couples TRBV19 to TRBJ1-1; D remains ambiguous. The CDR3 extends over 13 amino acids. V was cut by 0 bases and J by 11 bases, with 13 bases left in between. CDR1 is LNHDA and CDR2 is SQIVND in the germline V gene (reference sequence).

The rearrangement uses TRBV7-2 and TRBJ2-1; TRBD1 matches 8 bases. The germline CDR1 and CDR2 sequences are SGHTA and FQGNSA. The CDR3 has 15 residues. V lost 5 bases, J lost 6 bases, and 9 bases stayed unmatched. Here the CDR3 reads CASSLGQGTFNEQFF. The CDR3 DNA reads TGTGCCAGCAGCCTTGGACAGGGTACTTTCAATGAGCAGTTCTTC.

The chain employs TRBV19 and TRBJ2-1, with 9 bases matching TRBD1. V was clipped by 7 bases and J by 8 bases; unmatched bases: 6. CDR1 is LNHDA and CDR2 is SQIVND in the germline V gene (reference sequence). This CDR3 is 13 amino acids long. For the CDR3, the DNA is TGTGCCAGTACAAGGGACAGGGTAGATGAGCAGTTCTTC. This sequence encodes CASTRDRVDEQFF.